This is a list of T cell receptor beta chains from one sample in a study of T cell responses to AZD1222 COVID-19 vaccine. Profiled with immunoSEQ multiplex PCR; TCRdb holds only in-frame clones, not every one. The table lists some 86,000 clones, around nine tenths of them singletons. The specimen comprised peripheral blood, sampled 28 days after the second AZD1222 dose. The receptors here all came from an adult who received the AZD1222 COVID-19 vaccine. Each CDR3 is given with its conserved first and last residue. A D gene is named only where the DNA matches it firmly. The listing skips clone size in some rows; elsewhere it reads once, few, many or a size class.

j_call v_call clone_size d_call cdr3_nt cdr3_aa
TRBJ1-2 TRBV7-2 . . TGTGCCAGCAGCTTAGAGAGGAAGGGTAACTATGGCTACACCTTC CASSLERKGNYGYTF
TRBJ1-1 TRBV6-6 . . TGTGCCAGCAGTTTGGGACGGATGAACACTGAAGCTTTCTTT CASSLGRMNTEAFF
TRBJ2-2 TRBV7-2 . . TGTGCCAGCAGATCAGGACCGAACACCGGGGAGCTGTTTTTT CASRSGPNTGELFF
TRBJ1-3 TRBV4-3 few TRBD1 TGCGCCAGCAGCCGAAACAGGGGGCTCAACTCTGGAAACACCATATATTTT CASSRNRGLNSGNTIYF
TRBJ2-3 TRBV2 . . TGTGCCAGCACGGGAAGCCGGGTCTCAGCTAGCACAGATACGCAGTATTTT CASTGSRVSASTDTQYF
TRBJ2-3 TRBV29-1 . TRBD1 TGCAGCGCTGGGATGGGACAGGGTTATACGCAGTATTTT CSAGMGQGYTQYF
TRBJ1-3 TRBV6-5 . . TGTGTAACCAGGGCTTATGGAAACACCATATATTTT CVTRAYGNTIYF
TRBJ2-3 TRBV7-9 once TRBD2 TGTGCCAGCAGCCCTTCGCGGGGGAGCACAGATACGCAGTATTTT CASSPSRGSTDTQYF
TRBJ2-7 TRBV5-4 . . TGTGCCAGCAGCTCCGGCGCCAGTCGAGGGACGGGTGAGCAGTACTTC CASSSGASRGTGEQYF
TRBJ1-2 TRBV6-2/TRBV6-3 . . TGTGCCAGCAGTTACTCGTCCGGGACCGGCTACACCTTC CASSYSSGTGYTF
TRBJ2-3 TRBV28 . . TGTGCCAGCAGTTTACTTCGGGGAGATACGCAGTATTTT CASSLLRGDTQYF
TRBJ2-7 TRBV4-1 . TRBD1 TGCGCCAGCAGCCGGACAGGGAGTGTATACGAGCAGTACTTC CASSRTGSVYEQYF
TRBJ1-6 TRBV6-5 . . TGTGCCAGCAGTTACTCGGGAGGGCCGGGCAATTCACCCCTCCACTTT CASSYSGGPGNSPLHF
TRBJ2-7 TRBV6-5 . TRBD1 TGTGCCAGCAGTTACTCGACAGGGAGCTCCTACGAGCAGTACTTC CASSYSTGSSYEQYF
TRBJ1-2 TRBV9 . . TGTGCCAGCAGCGGACAGCTGTCTAACTATGGCTACACCTTC CASSGQLSNYGYTF
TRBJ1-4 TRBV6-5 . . TGTGCCAGCAGTATACTGGGAGAAAAACTGTTTTTT CASSILGEKLFF
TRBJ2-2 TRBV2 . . TGTGCCAGCACTGACGACACCGGGGAGCTGTTTTTT CASTDDTGELFF
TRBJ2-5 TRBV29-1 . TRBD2 TGCAGCTCTGAGGTAGCGGGGGCCTTACAAGAGACCCAGTACTTC CSSEVAGALQETQYF
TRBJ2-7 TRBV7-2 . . TGTGCCAGCAGCTCGAGCTCCTACGAGCAGTACTTC CASSSSSYEQYF
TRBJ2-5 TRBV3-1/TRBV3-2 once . TGTGCCAGCAGCCAAGAGCGACGGGGAGCAGAGACCCAGTACTTC CASSQERRGAETQYF
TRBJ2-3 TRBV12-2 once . TGTGCAAGTCGCTTACGGGGAACAGATACGCAGTATTTT CASRLRGTDTQYF
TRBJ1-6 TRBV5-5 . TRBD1 TGTGCCAGCAGAGACAGGGCTGGCTCCTATAATTCACCCCTCCACTTT CASRDRAGSYNSPLHF
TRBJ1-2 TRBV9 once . TGTGCCAGCAGCGTAGTTATGGGTTGGGGCTACACCTTC CASSVVMGWGYTF
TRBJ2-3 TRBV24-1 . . TGTGCCACCAGTGGGCCAGATACGCAGTATTTT CATSGPDTQYF
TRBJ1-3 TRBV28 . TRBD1 TGTGCCAGCAGTGGGACAGAGCATGGAAACACCATATATTTT CASSGTEHGNTIYF
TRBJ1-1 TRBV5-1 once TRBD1 TGCGCCAGCAGCTGGGGACAGGGGAAGGGCACTGAAGCTTTCTTT CASSWGQGKGTEAFF
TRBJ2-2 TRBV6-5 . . TGTGCCAGCAGTTATAGGAGCACCGGGGAGCTGTTTTTT CASSYRSTGELFF
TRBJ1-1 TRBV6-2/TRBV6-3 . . TGTGCCAGCAGTTACTCAACGGCTATGAACACTGAAGCTTTCTTT CASSYSTAMNTEAFF
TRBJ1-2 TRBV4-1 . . TGCGCCAGCAGCCAAGGTCAATCCGGAGGCTACACCTTC CASSQGQSGGYTF
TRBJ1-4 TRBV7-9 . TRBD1 TGTGCCAGCAGACAGACAGGGGTACGGGAAAAACTGTTTTTT CASRQTGVREKLFF
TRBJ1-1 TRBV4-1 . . TGCGCCAGCAGCCAAGATGGGGGCGGGTACACTGAAGCTTTCTTT CASSQDGGGYTEAFF
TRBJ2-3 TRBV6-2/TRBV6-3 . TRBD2 TGTGCCAGCAGTACGGGACTAGCGGGGGTGGGTACGCAGTATTTT CASSTGLAGVGTQYF
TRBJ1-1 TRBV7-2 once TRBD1 TGTGCCAGCAGCATTACCGGGACAGGGGGTTTGGTAGCTTTCTTT CASSITGTGGLVAFF
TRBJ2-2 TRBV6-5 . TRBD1 TGTGCCAGCAGGAAGACAGGGGCGGGGACCGGGGAGCTGTTTTTT CASRKTGAGTGELFF
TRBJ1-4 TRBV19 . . TGTGCCAGTAGTATCGACCGTGCAACTAATGAAAAACTGTTTTTT CASSIDRATNEKLFF
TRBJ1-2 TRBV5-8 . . TGTGCCAGCAGCCCCCGAGGGGTACGCAGGGTCTCGGATGGCTACACCTTC CASSPRGVRRVSDGYTF
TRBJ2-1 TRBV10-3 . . TGTGCCATCAGTGGGGGCCCGGGTAGCAGGGCCGGGGAGCAGTTCTTC CAISGGPGSRAGEQFF
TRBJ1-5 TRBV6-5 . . TGTGCCAGCAGGTCGACCTCCAGCAATCAGCCCCAGCATTTT CASRSTSSNQPQHF
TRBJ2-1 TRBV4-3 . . TGCGCCAGCAGCCTTTCCCGTAATAATGAGCAGTTCTTC CASSLSRNNEQFF
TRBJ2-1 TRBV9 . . TGTGCCAGCAGCTTACGACTGTGGCCTTGGGAGCAGTTCTTC CASSLRLWPWEQFF
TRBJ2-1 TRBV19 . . TGTGCCAGTAGTATCGCCGGCGGGACAGACCACAATGAGCAGTTCTTC CASSIAGGTDHNEQFF
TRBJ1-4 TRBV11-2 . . TGTGCCAGCACCAGGACGGTCGGTAATGAAAAACTGTTTTTT CASTRTVGNEKLFF
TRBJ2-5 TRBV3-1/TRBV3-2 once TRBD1 TGTGCCAGCAGCCGCTCAGGGGGTGAGGAGACCCAGTACTTC CASSRSGGEETQYF
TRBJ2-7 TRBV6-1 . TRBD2 TGTGCCAGCAGTAGGGCGGGGGGGTACTCCTACGAGCAGTACTTC CASSRAGGYSYEQYF
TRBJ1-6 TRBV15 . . TGTGCCACCAGCAGAGATCCCAAGAATTCACCCCTCCACTTT CATSRDPKNSPLHF